One and the same sample provided the 3 T cell receptor beta chains below, sequenced in a study of OX40 agonist ivuxolimab in advanced cancers. The protocol was immunoSEQ multiplex PCR, while the TCRdb copy is restricted to in-frame clones and leaves out a portion. The profile shows some 140,000 clones, 90% of them singletons. The sample was CD4+ or CD8+ T cells sorted from blood, taken in a trial of the OX40 agonist ivuxolimab. Source of these receptors: an adult with an advanced solid tumor such as melanoma, head and neck, liver or kidney cancer.

The rearrangement links TRBV11-1 to TRBJ2-7; TRBD2 agrees at 12 bases. Per the germline V gene, CDR1 is SGHAT and CDR2 is FQDESV (reference sequence). The CDR3 spans 15 residues. V shed 6 bases, J shed 3 bases, and the junction held 6 bases outside the gene matches. The CDR3 DNA reads as TGTGCCAGCAGACTAGCGGGAGGCAGGAACTACGAGCAGTACTTC. It specifies CASRLAGGRNYEQYF. Filled out from reference TRBV11-1 and TRBJ2-7, the complete variable domain reads EAEVAQSPRYKITEKSQAVAFWCDPISGHATLYWYRQILGQGPELLVQFQDESVVDDSQLPKDRFSAERLKGVDSTLKIQPAELGDSAMYLCASRLAGGRNYEQYFGPGTRLTVT.

This chain uses TRBV6-5 with TRBJ2-7; 7 nucleotides match TRBD1. The germline gives CDR1 MNHEY, CDR2 SVGAGI. CDR3 size: 15 residues. Germline trimming cut 7 bases from V and 2 bases from J; bases unmatched to any gene: 11. CDR3 loop: CASTQSGTVPYEQYF. The CDR3 nucleotides are TGTGCCAGCACCCAATCCGGGACAGTACCCTACGAGCAGTACTTC.

The chain combines TRBV7-8 with TRBJ1-1; D is undetermined. This CDR3 region has 14 residues. Deletions cut 0 bases from V and 5 bases from J, with 10 bases between. CDR1 and CDR2 (germline): SGHVS, FQNEAQ. The CDR3 DNA reads as TGTGCCAGCAGCTTAGCGTACAGCCGGACTGAAGCTTTCTTT. Protein: CASSLAYSRTEAFF.